This TCR beta chain is drawn from a study of blood T cell repertoires in COVID-19. Methods used by the authors: Amplified reference gene primers provided the basis for estimating nucleated cell counts. Method: immunoSEQ multiplex PCR; TCRdb's copy keeps in-frame clones and lacks some. From that table come the V and J calls and clone size; the DNA was used to work out D and trimming. The table lists 140,000 to 150,000 clones, roughly 88% of them singletons. The CDR3 runs 16 residues. V dropped 5 bases and J dropped 5; count of bases not matched to a gene: 9. From germline, CDR1 is SNHLY and CDR2 FYNNEI.

V and J are TRBV2 and TRBJ1-6, with 7 positions matching TRBD1. The clonotype originates from a man between 60 and 75 years old with active or convalescent COVID-19. Sequenced material: peripheral blood. The CDR3 region is CASSSTGTANNSPLHF. In DNA, the CDR3 is TGTGCCAGCAGTTCAACCGGGACAGCGAATAATTCACCCCTCCACTTT. Supplemented by reference TRBV2 and TRBJ1-6, the full variable domain reads EPEVTQTPSHQVTQMGQEVILRCVPISNHLYFYWYRQILGQKVEFLVSFYNNEISEKSEIFDDQFSVERPDGSNFTLKIRSTKLEDSAMYFCASSSTGTANNSPLHFGNGTRLTVT.